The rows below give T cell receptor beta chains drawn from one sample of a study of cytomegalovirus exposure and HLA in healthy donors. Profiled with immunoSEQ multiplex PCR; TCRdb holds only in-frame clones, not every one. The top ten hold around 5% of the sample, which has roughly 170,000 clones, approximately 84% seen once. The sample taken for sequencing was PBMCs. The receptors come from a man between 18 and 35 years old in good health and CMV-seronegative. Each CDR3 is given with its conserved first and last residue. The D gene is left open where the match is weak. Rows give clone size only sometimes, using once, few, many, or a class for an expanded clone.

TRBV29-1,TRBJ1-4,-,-,TGCAGCGTTTTTGAGGGGGCTAATGAAAAACTGTTTTTT,CSVFEGANEKLFF
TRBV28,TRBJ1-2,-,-,TGTGCCAGCAGTTTAGCCACAGACTATGGCTACACCTTC,CASSLATDYGYTF
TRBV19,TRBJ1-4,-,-,TGTGCCAGTAGTATATATAGCCGGGAAAAACTGTTTTTT,CASSIYSREKLFF
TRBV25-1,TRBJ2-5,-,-,TGTGCCAGCAGTGTCGGACACGAAGAGACCCAGTACTTC,CASSVGHEETQYF
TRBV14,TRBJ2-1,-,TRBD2,TGTGCCAGCAGCCAAGAAGCGGGACTACCGTACAATGAGCAGTTCTTC,CASSQEAGLPYNEQFF
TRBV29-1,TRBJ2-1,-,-,TGCAGCGTCCCCCTCATCGACAGGCCCTCCTACAATGAGCAGTTCTTC,CSVPLIDRPSYNEQFF
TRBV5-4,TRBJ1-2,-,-,TGTGCCAGCAGCTTGGCGGCGGGAGCGCCCTGGGGCTACACCTTC,CASSLAAGAPWGYTF
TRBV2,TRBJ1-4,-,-,TGTGCCAGCATTCGGGGAGGAGGCGGAGGTAATGAAAAACTGTTTTTT,CASIRGGGGGNEKLFF
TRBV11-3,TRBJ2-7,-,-,TGTGCCAGCTCGCGGGGTTCCTACGAGCAGTACTTC,CASSRGSYEQYF
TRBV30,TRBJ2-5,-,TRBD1,TGTGCCTGGAGTACAGGGACAGGCCAAGAGACCCAGTACTTC,CAWSTGTGQETQYF
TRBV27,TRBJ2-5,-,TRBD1,TGTGCCAGCAGTTTCTCCCCCCCTGGACAGGCCCCGTTTCAGTACTTC,CASSFSPPGQAPFQYF
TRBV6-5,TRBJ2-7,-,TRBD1,TGTGCCAGCAGTTACCGGGGACAGACTTCCTACGAGCAGTACTTC,CASSYRGQTSYEQYF
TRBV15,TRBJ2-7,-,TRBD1,TGTGCCACCAGCAGAGCGACAGGGTGGAACGAGCAGTACTTC,CATSRATGWNEQYF
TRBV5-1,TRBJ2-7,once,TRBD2,TGCGCCAGCCGCCGCTATGGGTCTAGCGGGAGCTACGAGCAGTACTTC,CASRRYGSSGSYEQYF
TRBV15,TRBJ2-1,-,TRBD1,TGTGCCACCAGCAGAGAATCCCCGGGACAGGGATCAGTCTCCTACAATGAGCAGTTCTTC,CATSRESPGQGSVSYNEQFF
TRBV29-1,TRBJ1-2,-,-,TGCAGCGTTGAAGATCTTATACGGGGGAGCTACACCTTC,CSVEDLIRGSYTF
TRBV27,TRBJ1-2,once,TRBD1,TGTGCCAGCAGTCATCGACAGGGAGGTAACTATGGCTACACCTTC,CASSHRQGGNYGYTF
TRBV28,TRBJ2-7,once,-,TGTGCCAGCAGTTTCCGACAGGCCCCCTACGAGCAGTACTTC,CASSFRQAPYEQYF
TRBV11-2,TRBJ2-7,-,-,TGTGCCAGCAGCTTAGGTAGCTACGAGCAGTACTTC,CASSLGSYEQYF
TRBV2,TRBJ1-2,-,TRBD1,TGTGCCAGCAGTTCGGGACAGACTCGTGTTTACTATGGCTACACCTTC,CASSSGQTRVYYGYTF
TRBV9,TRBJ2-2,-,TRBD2,TGTGCCAGCAGCGTAGAGGGTAGCGGGAGGGCCTTTACCGGGGAGCTGTTTTTT,CASSVEGSGRAFTGELFF